The sequence of this T cell receptor (beta chain) was determined in a study of OX40 agonist ivuxolimab in advanced cancers. The CDR3 runs 14 residues. Some clones are missing from TCRdb's copy, which holds only in-frame ones; the method was immunoSEQ multiplex PCR. The sample consists of 80,000 or so clones, 80% to 95% of them appearing once. The chain has TRBV21-1 and TRBJ1-5; TRBD1 is the table's D call, not checked against the DNA. TRBV21-1 is described as a pseudogene. The TCR originated in an adult with an advanced solid tumor such as melanoma, head and neck, liver or kidney cancer. Here the sequenced sample was CD4+ or CD8+ T cells sorted from blood, taken in a trial of the OX40 agonist ivuxolimab. CDR3 sequence (DNA): TGTGCCAGCAGTCGAACAGGGGGCAATCAGCCCCAGCATTTT. Translation gives CASSRTGGNQPQHF.